This TCR beta chain was documented in a study of T cell changes during pregnancy in multiple sclerosis. TCRdb's table, derived via immunoSEQ multiplex PCR, lists solely in-frame clones and lacks some. The sample holds tens of thousands of clones; approximately 92% are singletons and the top ten take approximately 7%. The germline gives CDR1 SGHAT, CDR2 FQNNGV. Trimming cost V 4 bases and J 5 bases; bases outside gene matches: 6. The CDR3 runs 15 residues. The source is a female donor with multiple sclerosis, enrolled in a pregnancy study. This chain uses TRBV11-2 with TRBJ2-1; 9 nucleotides align to TRBD2. The sample consisted of CD8+ T cells from peripheral blood mononuclear cells, taken in the third trimester of pregnancy. The CDR3 sequence: CASSSGTSLHNEQFF. CDR3 in DNA: TGTGCCAGCAGCTCTGGGACTAGCCTTCACAATGAGCAGTTCTTC.